The 9 T cell receptor beta chains below were found in one sample sequenced in a study of T cells after posttransplantation cyclophosphamide. The table came from immunoSEQ multiplex PCR; TCRdb's copy has only in-frame clones and leaves some out. Here the sample spans some 3,900 clones, 83% being singletons. Cyclophosphamide on days +3 and +4 followed busulfan-fludarabine conditioning and a marrow graft. The sequencing here drew on CD4+ T cells sorted from blood, taken 242 days after a stem cell transplant with posttransplant cyclophosphamide. These receptors all come from a male patient between 25 and 39 years old who received an allogeneic stem cell transplant from a related donor, was CMV-positive, and had no GVHD. Some T cells may arise from the graft donor.

This clone was seen a few times. V gene TRBV9 combines with J gene TRBJ1-2, with no clear D. V was cut by 0 bases and J by 5 bases, with 8 bases left in between. This CDR3 spans 13 amino acids. CDR1 and CDR2 (germline): SGDLS, YYNGEE. The DNA of the CDR3 is TGTGCCAGCAGCGTAGCTCGGTCATATGGCTACACCTTC. The encoded protein is CASSVARSYGYTF.

The J gene is TRBJ2-2, the V gene TRBV15, with 7 bases aligning to TRBD1. Trimming cost V 8 bases and J 6 bases; bases outside gene matches: 9. The length of the CDR3 is 14 residues. The germline gives CDR1 LNHNV, CDR2 YYDKDF (reference sequence). The CDR3 DNA reads as TGTGCCACCGGTCGGGACAGCCTCTCCGGGGAGCTGTTTTTT. It translates to CATGRDSLSGELFF. The full variable domain, with the rest looked up from reference TRBV15 and TRBJ2-2, is DAMVIQNPRYQVTQFGKPVTLSCSQTLNHNVMYWYQQKSSQAPKLLFHYYDKDFNNEADTPDNFQSRRPNTSFCFLDIRSPGLGDTAMYLCATGRDSLSGELFFGEGSRLTVL.

This clone was seen only once. This chain links TRBV9 with TRBJ2-1; D is unresolved. CDR3 length: 13 residues. The V and J ends lost 0 bases and 3 bases respectively, with 4 bases between them. The germline gives CDR1 SGDLS, CDR2 YYNGEE. The CDR3 sequence: CASSVVHYNEQFF. The CDR3 DNA reads as TGTGCCAGCAGCGTAGTACACTACAATGAGCAGTTCTTC.

V and J are TRBV18 and TRBJ2-3; TRBD2 aligns across 7 bases. Germline V CDR1 and CDR2: KGHSH, LQKENI. J was trimmed by 1 base and V by 0 bases; bases with no gene match: 4. CDR3 length: 16 residues. The CDR3 protein is CASSPPIRGGTDTQYF. DNA for the CDR3: TGTGCCAGCTCACCACCGATACGGGGGGGCACAGATACGCAGTATTTT.

The CDR3 is CASRGDPLNTEAFF. The CDR3 nucleotides read TGCGCCAGCAGGGGAGACCCTTTGAACACTGAAGCTTTCTTT. V is TRBV5-1 and J is TRBJ1-1; no definite D call. This CDR3 spans 14 amino acids. The V gene lost 5 bases and the J gene lost 0 bases, with 11 bases spanning the gap. The germline gives CDR1 SGHRS, CDR2 YFSETQ. The variable domain in full, with the rest retrieved from reference TRBV5-1 and TRBJ1-1, is KAGVTQTPRYLIKTRGQQVTLSCSPISGHRSVSWYQQTPGQGLQFLFEYFSETQRNKGNFPGRFSGRQFSNSRSEMNVSTLELGDSALYLCASRGDPLNTEAFFGQGTRLTVV.

The rearrangement uses TRBV4-1 and TRBJ2-3; 9 nucleotides line up with TRBD1. CDR1 and CDR2 (germline): MGHRA, YSYEKL. The CDR3 has 14 residues. V lost 2 bases to trimming and J lost 9 bases; unmatched junction nucleotides: 6. CDR3 residues: CASSQPGQGITQYF. In DNA form, the CDR3 reads TGCGCCAGCAGCCAACCGGGACAGGGTATCACGCAGTATTTT.

The chain employs TRBV10-3 and TRBJ1-2, with 9 bases that match TRBD1. With 11 bases clipped from V and 10 bases from J, the junction kept 14 bases outside the gene matches. The length of the CDR3 is 13 residues. Germline V gene lookup returns CDR1 ENHRY and CDR2 SYGVKD. The CDR3 region has the DNA TGTGCCGGCCAATCAACGGGACAGGGATACTACACCTTC. Residues: CAGQSTGQGYYTF.

This clone was picked up a small number of times. The J gene is TRBJ1-3, the V gene TRBV5-1; D perhaps matches TRBD1 (6 bases). V was clipped by 0 bases and J by 8 bases, with 9 bases between them. Germline V lookup: CDR1 SGHRS, CDR2 YFSETQ. The CDR3 sequence is 13 residues long. The CDR3 sequence: CASSLGGRHTIYF. In DNA, the CDR3 is TGCGCCAGCAGCTTGGGGGGGCGACACACCATATATTTT. Drawing the rest from reference TRBV5-1 and TRBJ1-3, the complete variable domain is KAGVTQTPRYLIKTRGQQVTLSCSPISGHRSVSWYQQTPGQGLQFLFEYFSETQRNKGNFPGRFSGRQFSNSRSEMNVSTLELGDSALYLCASSLGGRHTIYFGEGSWLTVV.

This clone occurred a few times. V and J are TRBV7-2 and TRBJ1-5; TRBD1 agrees at 9 bases. CDR3 length: 15 amino acids. CDR1 SGHTA and CDR2 FQGNSA come from the germline V gene. V lost 2 bases, J lost 7 bases, and 6 bases stayed unmatched. CDR3 region: CASSLNRDRAQPQHF. DNA for the CDR3: TGTGCCAGCAGCTTAAACCGGGACAGGGCACAGCCCCAGCATTTT.